This record concerns one TCR beta chain sequence. Its antigen is currently unknown. The data were taken from a study of graft-versus-host responses after intestinal transplantation. Across the study: The recipients all started with anti-thymocyte globulin induction and then took tacrolimus and steroids for approximately 3 years. Findings and limits, study-wide: Elevated graft-versus-host to host-versus-graft clonal ratios in allografts were recorded for patients with graft-donor T cell macrochimerism. Some GvH clones appeared in ileal mucosa or blood before recipient bone marrow. Circulating GvH clones peaking coincided with falling HvG clones soon after transplant.

Only in-frame clones appear in the TCRdb table, and some are missing; sequencing was by immunoSEQ multiplex PCR. There are approximately 54,000 clones in the sample; less than 95% occur only once, and less than 6% lies in the top ten. The source of this sequence is a human patient who received an intestinal transplant, so some T cells may come from the graft donor. Material: PBMCs, obtained about 93 weeks after intestinal transplant.

The DNA for the CDR3 is TGTGCCAGCAGTGTTCGGACTAGCGGGGGTTTAGCAGATACGCAGTATTTT. It is translated as CASSVRTSGGLADTQYF. The chain recombines TRBV6-1 with TRBJ2-3; 13 nucleotides align to TRBD2. The V gene end was trimmed by 4 bases and the J gene end by 4 bases; junction bases not matched to a gene: 8. This CDR3 contains 17 residues. Looked up from germline, CDR1 is MNHNS and CDR2 is SASEGT.